This T cell receptor (beta chain) was sequenced during a study of blood T cell repertoires in COVID-19. Study summary: The United States, Italy and Spain supplied acute and convalescent COVID-19 samples. The cDNA or gDNA used as material had been derived from T cells, B-cell-depleted T cells, or PBMCs.

As processed by the authors: Amplification of reference gene primers was used by the study to estimate nucleated cell counts. Some clones are missing from TCRdb's copy, which holds only in-frame ones; the method was immunoSEQ multiplex PCR. V and J calls and clone size are as listed in that table; D and trimming were resolved from the DNA. The sample gives about 200,000 clones, around four fifths of which show up once; approximately 2.9% is in the top ten. The germline V gene encodes CDR1 LGHNA and CDR2 YNFKEQ. This CDR3 spans 16 amino acids. V lost 4 bases and J lost 3; bases outside the gene matches: 5.

The source is a woman of 80 years or more with active or convalescent COVID-19. The V and J genes are TRBV4-2 and TRBJ2-3; 12 nucleotides line up with TRBD1. The sequencing input was peripheral blood. The CDR3 DNA reads TGTGCCAGCAGCCCTGAGGGACAGGGGGCAACAGATACGCAGTATTTT. Translating it yields CASSPEGQGATDTQYF.